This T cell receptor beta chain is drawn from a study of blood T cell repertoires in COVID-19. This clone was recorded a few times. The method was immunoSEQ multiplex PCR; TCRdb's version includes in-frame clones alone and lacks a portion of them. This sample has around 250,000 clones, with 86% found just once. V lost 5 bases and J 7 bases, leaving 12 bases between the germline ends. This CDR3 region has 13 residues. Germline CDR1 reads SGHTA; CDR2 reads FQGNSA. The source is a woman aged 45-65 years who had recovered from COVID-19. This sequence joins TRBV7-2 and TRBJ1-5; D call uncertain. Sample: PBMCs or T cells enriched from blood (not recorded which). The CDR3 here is CASSPTSGQPQHF. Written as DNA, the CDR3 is TGTGCCAGCAGCCCTACAAGCGGGCAGCCCCAGCATTTT.